This T cell receptor (beta chain) comes out of a study of CD8 T cells in ankylosing spondylitis (dated by TCRdb to 2016 to 2017). For context, the study as a whole: To find TCR variants linked to disease, the study profiled T cell receptor beta repertoires in ankylosing spondylitis patients and healthy donors. In total, the full study cohort was made up of about 99 healthy donors and 25 or so ankylosing spondylitis patients. Peripheral blood samples were taken, and synovial fluid was additionally collected from ankylosing spondylitis patients.

Broad study findings and their caveats: Blood from ankylosing spondylitis patients appeared to be characterized by a TCR beta motif made up of eight highly homologous amino acid variants. According to the report, matched synovial fluid samples from ankylosing spondylitis patients were significantly enriched for the disease-linked clones. A CD8+ phenotype was shown by the disease-linked clones, which were found at relatively low frequencies in peripheral blood. Some motif variants had previously been reported in the synovial fluid and blood of reactive arthritis patients, which suggests shared mechanisms of disease initiation.

The sequencer was an Illumina HiSeq 2500. TCR beta libraries were prepared by quantitative 5'-RACE with molecular barcodes. Turning to the authors' computational methods: To identify disease-linked TCR variants, a new computational method was used, one built on a probabilistic model of VDJ rearrangement. Clones were called with MiXCR by TCRdb after fastp trimmed the public reads at Q25, and only in-frame beta chains were retained. Entries that share a CDR3 protein sequence are merged under the most common genes and DNA. It is TCRdb's table, rather than the study itself, that gives the V and J calls and clone size. Within this sample are approximately 340,000 distinct CDR3 sequences, with around 15% of them counted one time only. Jointly, the top ten make up 0.9% to 1.2% of the sample. This clonotype showed up just a few times. No cognate antigen has been identified for it. Base qualities are missing; no much larger clone stands one base away.

Trimmed from V: 6 bases; trimmed from J: 8 bases; junction bases lacking a gene match: 10. The CDR3 holds 15 amino acids from the cysteine to the phenylalanine. CDR3 DNA only is kept here, 45 bases in frame from base 1. This receptor was identified in a male donor with ankylosing spondylitis or in good health (not recorded which). Sequencing was performed on blood, either unsorted or a sorted T cell fraction (not recorded which). The chain couples TRBV12-3 or TRBV12-4 to TRBJ1-6, with TRBD1 matching 7 junction bases. Here is the DNA: TGTGCCAGCAGATCTACAGGGGAGGTTGATTCACCCCTCCACTTT. Translated, it reads CASRSTGEVDSPLHF.